This TCR beta chain emerged from a study of T-cell reconstitution after alpha-beta-depleted transplantation in children. V lost 4 bases and J lost 6, with 18 bases in between. CDR3 length: 15 amino acids. Study-wide points: One year after transplant, T-cell counts and diversity came mostly from newly produced T cells.

During its preparation, the TCRbeta library received unique molecular identifiers. One entry per CDR3 protein results from TCRdb running MiXCR on the PCR reads. The repertoire holds a few hundred thousand distinct CDR3 sequences, with around a tenth as singletons. Points on this clonotype: Its antigen remains unidentified.

This sample comprised peripheral blood, obtained 180 days after TCRalphabeta/CD19-depleted stem cell transplant. This TCR was recovered from a male patient between 2 and 15 years old who had a stem cell transplant for chronic granulomatous disease, so the T cells may come from the graft donor. J is TRBJ1-2 and V is TRBV12-3 or TRBV12-4; a weak D match, TRBD1 (6 bases). DNA of the CDR3: TGTGCCAGCAGTTCCGTTAACAGGGACCCGGATGGCTACACCTTC. Residues: CASSSVNRDPDGYTF.